These T cell receptor beta chains were read from a single sample in a study of blood T cell repertoires in COVID-19. Generated by immunoSEQ multiplex PCR, the TCRdb table keeps only in-frame clones and is missing some. The repertoire holds 70,000 to 100,000 clones, almost 90% seen once, with 4.3% in the top ten. The sequencing sample was made of peripheral blood. The receptors were sampled from a woman older than 75 with active or convalescent COVID-19. Both conserved end residues are part of each CDR3. The D gene is left open where the match is weak. Not all rows give a size; the values are once, few, many and, for expanded clones, a class.

V	D	size	J	CDR3	DNA
TRBV7-6	NA	NA	TRBJ1-3	CASSFGTGSSGNTIYF	TGTGCCAGCAGCTTCGGGACTGGTTCCTCTGGAAACACCATATATTTT
TRBV7-6	TRBD2	few	TRBJ2-1	CASSLLAGGPDEQFF	TGTGCCAGCAGCTTACTAGCGGGAGGGCCAGATGAGCAGTTCTTC
TRBV7-8	NA	NA	TRBJ1-4	CASSQQGEKLFF	TGTGCCAGCAGCCAACAGGGTGAAAAACTGTTTTTT
TRBV4-2	NA	NA	TRBJ1-6	CASSQDAQAANNSPLHF	TGTGCCAGCAGCCAAGATGCACAGGCAGCCAATAATTCACCCCTCCACTTT
TRBV9	TRBD1	once	TRBJ2-7	CASSAFDRGDQYF	TGTGCCAGCAGCGCCTTCGACAGGGGGGATCAGTACTTC
TRBV5-6	TRBD1	NA	TRBJ1-5	CASSPGQGGRYDQPQHF	TGTGCCAGCAGCCCGGGACAGGGGGGTCGATATGATCAGCCCCAGCATTTT
TRBV11-2	NA	NA	TRBJ1-5	CASSLWANQPQHF	TGTGCCAGCAGCCTATGGGCAAATCAGCCCCAGCATTTT
TRBV7-2	NA	NA	TRBJ1-4	CASSLIDRATNEKLFF	TGTGCCAGCAGCTTAATCGATAGAGCAACTAATGAAAAACTGTTTTTT
TRBV5-5	NA	NA	TRBJ2-1	CASSLRGTGNEQFF	TGTGCCAGCAGCTTGCGCGGGACCGGCAATGAGCAGTTCTTC
TRBV4-1	TRBD2	NA	TRBJ2-7	CASSQDYSGITEQYF	TGCGCCAGCAGCCAAGATTACAGCGGGATTACCGAGCAGTACTTC
TRBV19	NA	few	TRBJ2-7	CASSASDSSTMTF	TGTGCCAGTAGTGCATCGGACAGTTCCACCATGACATTC
TRBV11-3	NA	NA	TRBJ1-1	CASSLGNTGTEAFF	TGTGCCAGCAGCTTAGGTAATACGGGCACTGAAGCTTTCTTT
TRBV18	TRBD1	NA	TRBJ1-3	CASSIAGTGGGNTIYF	TGTGCCAGCTCAATAGCCGGGACAGGGGGCGGAAACACCATATATTTT
TRBV7-9	TRBD2	NA	TRBJ2-3	CASSLRGAGSGRAADTQYF	TGTGCCAGCAGCTTGAGGGGGGCCGGTAGCGGGAGGGCCGCAGATACGCAGTATTTT
TRBV9	NA	NA	TRBJ2-2	CASSPRGIGNTGELFF	TGTGCCAGCAGCCCGAGGGGGATAGGGAACACCGGGGAGCTGTTTTTT
TRBV9	TRBD2	once	TRBJ2-1	CASSVEASGRASTGNEQFF	TGTGCCAGCAGCGTAGAAGCTAGCGGGAGGGCCTCTACGGGGAATGAGCAGTTCTTC
TRBV5-1	NA	once	TRBJ1-1	CASSLGQGMNTEAFF	TGCGCCAGCAGCTTGGGGCAGGGAATGAACACTGAAGCTTTCTTT
TRBV7-3	NA	NA	TRBJ2-2	CASSLLAAGGTGELFF	TGTGCCAGCAGCTTATTAGCCGCCGGTGGGACCGGGGAGCTGTTTTTT
TRBV5-1	TRBD1	NA	TRBJ1-2	CASSLRTGTTNYGYTF	TGCGCCAGCAGCCTGCGGACAGGAACTACGAACTATGGCTACACCTTC
TRBV5-1	NA	NA	TRBJ2-2	CASSPQTQVNGELFF	TGCGCCAGCAGCCCACAGACCCAAGTCAACGGGGAGCTGTTTTTT
TRBV27	NA	NA	TRBJ2-1	CASSLRDSEQFF	TGTGCCAGCAGTTTACGGGACTCAGAGCAGTTCTTC
TRBV14	TRBD2	NA	TRBJ2-5	CASSPLGVAGGETQYF	TGTGCCAGCAGCCCACTTGGGGTAGCGGGAGGAGAGACCCAGTACTTC
TRBV4-2	NA	NA	TRBJ2-1	CASSPSGNEQFF	TGTGCCAGCAGCCCTAGTGGTAATGAGCAGTTCTTC
TRBV5-6	TRBD2	NA	TRBJ2-7	CASSLVSGSYEQYF	TGTGCCAGCAGCTTGGTCAGCGGGAGCTACGAGCAGTACTTC
TRBV28	TRBD2	NA	TRBJ2-2	CASSRLAERTGELFF	TGTGCCAGCAGTCGACTAGCGGAGAGAACCGGGGAGCTGTTTTTT
TRBV11-3	TRBD2	NA	TRBJ2-1	CASSQRLAGGDEQFF	TGTGCCAGCAGCCAAAGACTAGCGGGAGGTGATGAGCAGTTCTTC
TRBV19	NA	few	TRBJ2-1	CASSIGWGGYNEQFF	TGTGCCAGTAGTATAGGTTGGGGCGGCTACAATGAGCAGTTCTTC
TRBV9	NA	NA	TRBJ1-1	CASSDLDTNTEAFF	TGTGCCAGCAGCGATCTTGACACGAACACTGAAGCTTTCTTT
TRBV28	TRBD2	NA	TRBJ2-1	CASSSPGLAGSYNEQFF	TGTGCCAGCAGTTCACCGGGACTAGCGGGCTCCTACAATGAGCAGTTCTTC
TRBV28	TRBD1	NA	TRBJ1-2	CASSVPGQAYGYTF	TGTGCCAGCAGTGTACCGGGACAGGCGTATGGCTACACCTTC
TRBV9	TRBD2	NA	TRBJ2-1	CASSKRLAGDVYNEQFF	TGTGCCAGCAGCAAGAGGCTAGCGGGAGATGTCTACAATGAGCAGTTCTTC
TRBV28	NA	NA	TRBJ1-2	CASSRGQTAGYTF	TGTGCCAGCAGTCGAGGACAGACAGCCGGCTACACCTTC
TRBV28	TRBD1	NA	TRBJ1-5	CASSKDRGRNQPQHF	TGTGCCAGCAGTAAGGACAGGGGGCGGAATCAGCCCCAGCATTTT
TRBV7-9	NA	NA	TRBJ1-4	CASANGGASEKLFF	TGTGCCAGCGCAAACGGAGGGGCAAGTGAAAAACTGTTTTTT
TRBV15	NA	NA	TRBJ2-1	CATSREDYRSHEQFF	TGTGCCACCAGCAGAGAGGACTACCGAAGCCATGAGCAGTTCTTC
TRBV19	TRBD2	NA	TRBJ2-3	CASRKAGTRPDTQYF	TGTGCCAGCCGGAAGGCAGGGACTAGACCAGATACGCAGTATTTT
TRBV6-2/TRBV6-3	NA	many	TRBJ2-7	CASSYISDYSYEQYF	TGTGCCAGCAGTTACATCTCTGACTACTCCTACGAGCAGTACTTC
TRBV7-9	TRBD1	once	TRBJ2-1	CASSLGPTGGSQSYNEQFF	TGTGCCAGCAGCTTAGGTCCCACAGGGGGATCCCAATCCTACAATGAGCAGTTCTTC
TRBV10-3	TRBD1	NA	TRBJ1-1	CAISEGTGVAFF	TGTGCCATCAGTGAGGGGACAGGGGTAGCTTTCTTT
TRBV19	NA	NA	TRBJ2-3	CASSDALERIYTDTQYF	TGTGCCAGTAGTGACGCTCTGGAGCGAATTTACACAGATACGCAGTATTTT
TRBV5-4	NA	NA	TRBJ1-6	CASSSDTYNSPLHF	TGTGCCAGCAGCTCGGACACCTATAATTCACCCCTCCACTTT
TRBV7-2	NA	NA	TRBJ1-2	CASSLSTAANYGYTF	TGTGCCAGCAGCTTATCAACAGCTGCCAACTATGGCTACACCTTC
TRBV28	NA	NA	TRBJ1-5	CASSKLNSEQPQHF	TGTGCCAGCAGCAAACTCAACAGTGAACAGCCCCAGCATTTT
TRBV27	NA	NA	TRBJ1-1	CASSEAQATEAFF	TGTGCCAGCTCAGAAGCACAGGCCACTGAAGCTTTCTTT
TRBV24-1	NA	NA	TRBJ2-2	CATTKTGDTGELFF	TGTGCCACCACCAAGACGGGGGACACCGGGGAGCTGTTTTTT
TRBV27	NA	NA	TRBJ2-1	CASSLYAKSSYNEQFF	TGTGCCAGCAGTTTATACGCGAAAAGCTCCTACAATGAGCAGTTCTTC
TRBV7-8	TRBD1	NA	TRBJ1-3	CASSEIQGAGNTIYF	TGTGCCAGCAGCGAAATACAGGGGGCTGGAAACACCATATATTTT
TRBV6-5	NA	NA	TRBJ2-7	CASSYKRGDEQYF	TGTGCCAGCAGTTACAAGAGAGGAGACGAGCAGTACTTC